These T cell receptor beta chains were read from a single sample in a study of blood T cells in healthy people across ages. MiXCR was run by TCRdb on the 5' RACE reads, yielding one entry per CDR3 protein. The profile covers roughly 1.4 million distinct CDR3 sequences, with almost 60% appearing a single time and approximately 7% taken by the ten largest. Sequencing was performed on blood. The receptors were gathered from a man aged 18-30 years in good health. Both conserved end residues are part of each CDR3. A D gene is named only where the DNA matches it firmly. For some rows the clone size is stated as once, few or many, or as a class when expanded; others skip it.

>-|-|TRBV7-2|TRBJ2-2
TGTGCCAGCAGCTTAAACTTCGGGGAGCTGTTTTTT
CASSLNFGELFF
>-|TRBD1|TRBV28|TRBJ2-6
TGTGCCAGCAGTTTCGGGACAGCTGGGGCCAACGTCCTGACTTTC
CASSFGTAGANVLTF
>few|-|TRBV7-6|TRBJ2-6
TGTGCCAGCAGCTTAGTTGCAACGGCTGGGGCCAACGTCCTGACTTTC
CASSLVATAGANVLTF
>once|-|TRBV11-2|TRBJ2-1
TGTGCCAGCAGACGACTAGGCTCCTACAATGAGCAGTTCTTC
CASRRLGSYNEQFF
>-|-|TRBV10-3|TRBJ2-3
TGTGCCATAGGGGGTACGCAGTATTTT
CAIGGTQYF
>-|-|TRBV2|TRBJ2-5
TGTGCCAGCAGTGGAGCGAGCCAAGAGACCCAGTACTTC
CASSGASQETQYF
>-|-|TRBV20-1|TRBJ2-6
TGCAGTGCAAAGGGGAGCTCTGGGGCCAACGTCCTGACTTTC
CSAKGSSGANVLTF
>-|-|TRBV12-3/TRBV12-4|TRBJ2-5
TGTGCCAGCAGCTTTAGGTTAATCCCAGAGACCCAGTACTTC
CASSFRLIPETQYF
>-|-|TRBV20-1|TRBJ1-1
TGCAGTACCACGCCGTCAGGGACCACTGAAGCTTTCTTT
CSTTPSGTTEAFF
>-|TRBD2|TRBV18|TRBJ2-7
TGTGCCAGCTCAGCGGGAGTAGACTCCTACGAGCAGTACTTC
CASSAGVDSYEQYF
>few|TRBD2|TRBV29-1|TRBJ2-5
TGCAGCGTTGTGACTAGCGGGAGTGAGACCCAGTACTTC
CSVVTSGSETQYF
>-|-|TRBV2|TRBJ2-7
TGTGCCAGCACGGAGAGTGCGGGGAGTTCCAGCTCCTACGAGCAGTACTTC
CASTESAGSSSSYEQYF
>once|-|TRBV6-2/TRBV6-3|TRBJ2-5
TGTGCCAGCAGAGAACCCGGGGGTAAAGAGACCCAGTACTTC
CASREPGGKETQYF
>few|-|TRBV20-1|TRBJ2-7
TGCAGTGCTATTCCCGCGACCAATACCTACGAGCAGTACTTC
CSAIPATNTYEQYF
>-|TRBD1|TRBV12-3/TRBV12-4|TRBJ2-7
TGTGCCAGCAGTTTAGCCGGGGACAGAGCCTACGAGCAGTACTTC
CASSLAGDRAYEQYF
>few|TRBD2|TRBV20-1|TRBJ2-7
TGCAGTGCTACGCCCTCCAGACTAGCGGGACCTAATTCCTACGAGCAGTACTTC
CSATPSRLAGPNSYEQYF
>-|-|TRBV2|TRBJ2-1
TGTGCCGGCGGCGGGGTAGCGGAGACCTCCTACAATGAGCAGTTCTTC
CAGGGVAETSYNEQFF